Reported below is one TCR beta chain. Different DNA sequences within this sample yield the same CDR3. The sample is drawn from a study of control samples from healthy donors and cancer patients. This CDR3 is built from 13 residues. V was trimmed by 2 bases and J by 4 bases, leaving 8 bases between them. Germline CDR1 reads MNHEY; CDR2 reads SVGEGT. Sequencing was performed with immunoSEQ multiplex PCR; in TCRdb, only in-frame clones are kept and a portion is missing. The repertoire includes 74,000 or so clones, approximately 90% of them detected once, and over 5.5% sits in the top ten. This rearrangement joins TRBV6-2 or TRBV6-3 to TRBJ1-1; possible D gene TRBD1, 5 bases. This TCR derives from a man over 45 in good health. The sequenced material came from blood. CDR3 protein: CASSYGQGTEAFF. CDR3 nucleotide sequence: TGTGCCAGCAGTTACGGACAAGGCACTGAAGCTTTCTTT.